This T cell receptor beta chain was sequenced in a study of blood T cell repertoires in COVID-19. At the level of the study: Whether acute or convalescent, the COVID-19 samples came from the United States, Italy and Spain. In each case, the material was cDNA or gDNA derived from T cells, B-cell-depleted T cells, or PBMCs.

Under the authors' procedure: Cell counts per sample came from amplifying reference gene primers. The assay was immunoSEQ multiplex PCR, and TCRdb's table has in-frame clones only and misses some. V and J calls plus clone size are reproduced from that table; the DNA served to infer D and trimming. In the table there are approximately 38,000 clones, almost 90% of which are singletons. The CDR3 covers 15 residues. V lost 0 bases to trimming and J lost 0 bases; unmatched junction nucleotides: 2. The germline gives CDR1 SGHAT, CDR2 FQNNGV. The chain has TRBV11-2 and TRBJ2-7; 7 bases fit TRBD1. This receptor was identified in an older woman with active COVID-19. What was sequenced was peripheral blood. The CDR3 DNA follows: TGTGCCAGCAGCTTAGACAGGGGGTTCTCCTACGAGCAGTACTTC. This encodes CASSLDRGFSYEQYF.